Below are 29 T cell receptor beta chains sequenced from a single sample in a study of cytomegalovirus exposure and HLA in healthy donors. PCR used 60 Vbeta primers and 13 Jbeta primers. TCRdb's copy holds only in-frame clones and misses some; the assay was immunoSEQ multiplex PCR. This sample has 210,000 or so clones, with more than 75% found just once. Sequenced material: PBMCs. The receptors were sampled from a girl aged 2-10 years in good health and CMV-seronegative.

V and J are TRBV9 and TRBJ1-2, with 7 bases fitting TRBD1. Germline trimming cut 4 bases from V and 4 bases from J; bases unmatched to any gene: 10. The CDR3 loop spans 15 amino acids. Germline assignment: CDR1 SGDLS and CDR2 YYNGEE. The CDR3 protein is CASSPPTGIGYGYTF. CDR3 DNA: TGTGCCAGCAGCCCCCCGACAGGGATTGGCTATGGCTACACCTTC. Full variable domain (rest looked up from reference TRBV9 and TRBJ1-2): DSGVTQTPKHLITATGQRVTLRCSPRSGDLSVYWYQQSLDQGLQFLIQYYNGEERAKGNILERFSAQQFPDLHSELNLSSLELGDSALYFCASSPPTGIGYGYTFGSGTRLTVV.

The chain has TRBV9 and TRBJ2-3; D unclear. The CDR3 contains 12 residues. Germline V gene sequence: CDR1 SGDLS, CDR2 YYNGEE. Trimming took 4 bases from V and 4 from J, leaving 7 bases between them. CDR3 sequence: CASSPSPDTQYF. CDR3 sequence (DNA): TGTGCCAGCAGCCCTTCCCCAGATACGCAGTATTTT.

The chain links TRBV29-1 to TRBJ2-5; TRBD2 matches at 9 bases. CDR3 size: 14 residues. Germline CDR1 SQVTM, CDR2 ANQGSEA. The V and J ends lost 7 bases and 11 bases, in that order; junction bases with no gene match: 17. The CDR3 loop reads CSAGASGGLREQYF. The DNA for the CDR3 is TGCAGCGCGGGGGCGAGCGGGGGGTTAAGGGAGCAGTACTTC. Supplemented by reference TRBV29-1 and TRBJ2-5, the full variable domain reads SAVISQKPSRDICQRGTSLTIQCQVDSQVTMMFWYRQQPGQSLTLIATANQGSEATYESGFVIDKFPISRPNLTFSTLTVSNMSPEDSSIYLCSAGASGGLREQYFGPGTRLLVL.

The chain carries TRBV6-5 and TRBJ2-1, with 8 bases aligning to TRBD2. The CDR3 runs to 15 residues. Per germline, CDR1 MNHEY and CDR2 SVGAGI. After removal of 6 bases from V and 2 bases from J, the junction contained 6 bases not matched to a gene. The CDR3 region is CASSRAGAPYNEQFF. DNA for the CDR3: TGTGCCAGCAGCCGAGCGGGGGCCCCCTACAATGAGCAGTTCTTC.

This chain links TRBV6-1 with TRBJ2-7; D possibly corresponds to TRBD1 (5 bases). This CDR3 is built from 12 residues. Germline V gives CDR1 MNHNS, CDR2 SASEGT. The V gene lost 6 bases and the J gene lost 1 base, with 7 bases spanning the gap. CDR3 in amino acids: CASSGHSYEQYF. CDR3 sequence (DNA): TGTGCCAGCAGCGGACATTCCTACGAGCAGTACTTC.

The chain carries TRBV2 and TRBJ2-2; D is perhaps TRBD2 (5 bases). Per germline, CDR1 SNHLY and CDR2 FYNNEI. This CDR3 is built from 15 residues. Trimming took 4 bases from V and 3 from J, leaving 12 bases between them. CDR3 nucleotide sequence: TGTGCCAGCAGTGGTTCCGGAGGACACACCGGGGAGCTGTTTTTT. This gives the protein CASSGSGGHTGELFF. The whole variable domain, filled in from reference TRBV2 and TRBJ2-2, reads EPEVTQTPSHQVTQMGQEVILRCVPISNHLYFYWYRQILGQKVEFLVSFYNNEISEKSEIFDDQFSVERPDGSNFTLKIRSTKLEDSAMYFCASSGSGGHTGELFFGEGSRLTVL.

The rearrangement links TRBV5-1 to TRBJ2-1, with D perhaps matching TRBD1 (6 bases). V dropped 4 bases and J dropped 6 bases, with 14 bases sitting between them. The CDR3 covers 14 residues. The germline CDR1 and CDR2 sequences are SGHRS and YFSETQ. CDR3 amino acids: CASSQRTGPNEQFF. The DNA of the CDR3 is TGCGCCAGCAGCCAAAGAACAGGGCCCAATGAGCAGTTCTTC.

The chain is built from TRBV10-2 and TRBJ2-3; TRBD1 matches 7 bases. CDR3 length: 13 residues. Germline V gene data show CDR1 as WSHSY and CDR2 as SAAADI. Trimming at V came to 6 bases and at J to 3 bases, leaving 3 bases not matched to a gene. CDR3 sequence reads: CASRLRGTDTQYF. The DNA of the CDR3 is TGCGCCAGCAGACTCAGGGGGACAGATACGCAGTATTTT.

J is TRBJ2-7 and V is TRBV2, with 10 bases lining up with TRBD1. Germline trimming cut 6 bases from V and 4 bases from J; bases unmatched to any gene: 6. Germline-derived CDR1 and CDR2 are SNHLY and FYNNEI. This CDR3 region has 14 residues. The CDR3 DNA reads as TGTGCCAGCAGGCCGGGACAGGGGAGTTACGAGCAGTACTTC. Encoded protein: CASRPGQGSYEQYF.

The V gene is TRBV11-2, the J gene TRBJ2-5; TRBD2 matches at 7 bases. Germline V gene data show CDR1 as SGHAT and CDR2 as FQNNGV. J was trimmed by 3 bases and V by 2 bases; bases with no gene match: 6. The CDR3 is 15 amino acids. In DNA form, the CDR3 reads TGTGCCAGCAGCTTAAGTGGGCTAGCGGAAGAGACCCAGTACTTC. It codes for CASSLSGLAEETQYF.

The chain employs TRBV7-9 and TRBJ2-5, with D perhaps matching TRBD2 (7 bases). Germline assignment: CDR1 SEHNR and CDR2 FQNEAQ (reference sequence). Between the trimmed V and J ends, which lost 5 bases and 4 bases, there was a span of 20 bases. The CDR3 loop spans 16 amino acids. Written as DNA, the CDR3 is TGTGCCAGCAGCCCCTATCGAGGGGGGGTCTCAGAGACCCAGTACTTC. Translating gives CASSPYRGGVSETQYF.

The chain couples TRBV10-3 to TRBJ1-5; D gene unclear. Trimming shortened V by 5 bases and J by 0 bases, and 11 bases separated the two germline ends. CDR1 is ENHRY, CDR2 SYGVKD, per germline. The CDR3 totals 15 residues. The CDR3 region is CAISRGSDSNQPQHF. In DNA form, the CDR3 reads TGTGCCATCAGTAGAGGGAGTGATAGCAATCAGCCCCAGCATTTT.

The chain uses TRBV2 and TRBJ1-5; 9 bases align to TRBD1. The V and J ends lost 6 bases and 4 bases, in that order; junction bases with no gene match: 4. Per the germline V gene, CDR1 is SNHLY and CDR2 is FYNNEI. This CDR3 has 14 amino acids. Here the CDR3 DNA reads TGTGCCAGCAGCCCCGGGACAGGGAATCAGCCCCAGCATTTT. Its protein product is CASSPGTGNQPQHF.

This clone was picked up a small number of times. The rearrangement uses TRBV7-6 and TRBJ2-2; TRBD2 matches 8 bases. The length of the CDR3 is 13 residues. The germline V gene encodes CDR1 SGHVS and CDR2 FNYEAQ. Trimming cost V 5 bases and J 6 bases; bases outside gene matches: 2. CDR3 bases: TGTGCCAGCAGCCCCGGGGGGGCCGGGGAGCTGTTTTTT. Encoded protein: CASSPGGAGELFF.

This chain links TRBV5-1 with TRBJ2-5, with a possible D match to TRBD2 (7 bases). The J call may be faulty, since TRBJ2-7 better matches the DNA end. The CDR3 is 15 residues long. CDR1 and CDR2 from the germline V gene are SGHRS and YFSETQ. CDR3: CASSFTRGASYEQYF. The CDR3 DNA follows: TGCGCCAGCAGCTTTACTCGGGGGGCCTCCTACGAGCAGTACTTC.

The V call is TRBV2, the J call TRBJ1-3, with a possible D match to TRBD1 (6 bases). This CDR3 contains 14 residues. V dropped 5 bases and J dropped 4 bases, with 12 bases sitting between them. Germline CDR1 is SNHLY and CDR2 is FYNNEI. CDR3 loop: CASSNRASGNTIYF. In DNA form, the CDR3 reads TGTGCCAGCAGTAACAGGGCGTCAGGAAACACCATATATTTT.

V gene TRBV28 combines with J gene TRBJ1-1; D is unclear. With 4 bases removed from V and 0 bases from J, the gap between germline ends came to 9 bases. The germline V gene has CDR1 MDHEN and CDR2 SYDVKM. The CDR3 is 14 residues long. The CDR3 bases are TGTGCCAGCAGTTCCCCAGGCATGAACACTGAAGCTTTCTTT. Translating it yields CASSSPGMNTEAFF.

The chain couples TRBV6-1 to TRBJ2-5; tentatively, D is TRBD2 (6 bases). V lost 9 bases, J lost 3 bases, and 17 bases lay in between. Per germline, CDR1 MNHNS and CDR2 SASEGT. CDR3 length: 14 residues. CDR3 sequence: CARPVASVKETQYF. As DNA, the CDR3 is TGTGCCAGGCCCGTGGCTAGCGTGAAAGAGACCCAGTACTTC.

This chain uses TRBV27 with TRBJ2-7; 8 bases map to TRBD2. This CDR3 has 17 amino acids. Trimming at V came to 5 bases and at J to 1 base, leaving 13 bases not matched to a gene. Germline loops: CDR1 MNHEY, CDR2 SMNVEV (reference sequence). As DNA, the CDR3 is TGTGCCAGCAGTCCGTACCCCGGGACTAGAGTTTCCTACGAGCAGTACTTC. This translates into CASSPYPGTRVSYEQYF.

The gene calls are TRBV25-1 and TRBJ1-2; possibly TRBD1 for D (6 bases). The CDR3 runs 14 residues. CDR1 MGHDK and CDR2 SYGVNS come from the germline V gene. V lost 0 bases and J lost 6, with 11 bases in between. CDR3 in amino acids: CASSEYGGHHGYTF. The DNA of the CDR3 is TGTGCCAGCAGTGAATATGGGGGACACCATGGCTACACCTTC.

The chain links TRBV30 to TRBJ2-7, with a possible D match to TRBD2 (6 bases). The V end lost 8 bases, the J end lost 3 bases, and 11 bases lay between the germline ends. The CDR3 is 11 amino acids. From germline, CDR1 is GTSNPN and CDR2 SVGIG (reference sequence). CDR3 nucleotides: TGTGCCGCGGGGCAGAGCTACGAGCAGTACTTC. This sequence encodes CAAGQSYEQYF.

The V call is TRBV21-1, the J call TRBJ1-3; TRBD1, as called in the table, went unchecked against the DNA. TRBV21-1 is a listed pseudogene. The CDR3 is 13 residues long. The CDR3 region is CASSKYPTGMVYF. CDR3 DNA: TGTGCCAGCAGCAAATACCCCACAGGTATGGTATATTTT.

The chain links TRBV29-1 to TRBJ2-1; 11 nucleotides agree with TRBD2. The V segment lost 6 bases and the J segment 3 bases; nucleotides outside the gene matches: 13. The germline V gene encodes CDR1 SQVTM and CDR2 ANQGSEA. The CDR3 has 17 residues. CDR3 loop: CSVSGLAAPFGYNEQFF. The CDR3 coding sequence is TGCAGCGTCTCGGGACTAGCGGCCCCCTTCGGCTACAATGAGCAGTTCTTC.

The chain joins TRBV6-1 to TRBJ2-5; a weak D match, TRBD1 (6 bases). V lost 9 bases, J lost 3 bases, and 11 bases lay in between. The CDR3 length is 12 residues. Germline-derived CDR1 and CDR2 are MNHNS and SASEGT. CDR3 sequence (DNA): TGTGCCAGTGACACAGGGAAAGAGACCCAGTACTTC. This gives the protein CASDTGKETQYF.

The chain couples TRBV19 to TRBJ2-3; D is possibly TRBD1 (5 bases). In germline, CDR1 is LNHDA, CDR2 SQIVND (reference sequence). The CDR3 consists of 16 residues. The germline V and J ends were trimmed by 3 bases and 1 base, with 14 bases remaining between them. In DNA form, the CDR3 reads TGTGCCAGTAGTATCTCCGGACAAGGGGGCACAGATACGCAGTATTTT. Protein sequence: CASSISGQGGTDTQYF.

The chain employs TRBV2 and TRBJ2-1; D is perhaps TRBD1 (6 bases). The germline V and J ends were trimmed by 2 bases and 2 bases, with 10 bases remaining between them. Germline lookup yields CDR1 SNHLY and CDR2 FYNNEI. The CDR3 extends over 15 amino acids. As DNA, the CDR3 is TGTGCCAGCAGTGAAAGCAGGGGAGCCTACAATGAGCAGTTCTTC. Its protein is CASSESRGAYNEQFF. The full variable domain, rest sourced from reference TRBV2 and TRBJ2-1, is EPEVTQTPSHQVTQMGQEVILRCVPISNHLYFYWYRQILGQKVEFLVSFYNNEISEKSEIFDDQFSVERPDGSNFTLKIRSTKLEDSAMYFCASSESRGAYNEQFFGPGTRLTVL.

The chain is built from TRBV30 and TRBJ2-7; the match to TRBD2 covers 16 bases. With 2 bases clipped from V and 3 bases from J, the junction kept 13 bases outside the gene matches. CDR1 and CDR2 from the germline V gene are GTSNPN and SVGIG (reference sequence). The CDR3 consists of 19 residues. The CDR3 coding sequence is TGTGCCTGGAGTCTAACTTCGGGACTAGCGGGGGGGTATTACTACGAGCAGTACTTC. Its protein is CAWSLTSGLAGGYYYEQYF. The variable domain in full, with the rest retrieved from reference TRBV30 and TRBJ2-7, is SQTIHQWPATLVQPVGSPLSLECTVEGTSNPNLYWYRQAAGRGLQLLFYSVGIGQISSEVPQNLSASRPQDRQFILSSKKLLLSDSGFYLCAWSLTSGLAGGYYYEQYFGPGTRLTVT.

Notes on this clone: Other nucleotide sequences in the sample specify the same CDR3. This chain joins TRBV5-4 and TRBJ1-1; no definite D call. Germline CDR1 and CDR2: SGHNT and YYREEE (reference sequence). With 0 bases removed from V and 2 bases from J, the gap between germline ends came to 8 bases. The CDR3 runs to 14 residues. CDR3 loop: CASSLGGLNTEAFF. The CDR3 region has the DNA TGTGCCAGCAGCTTGGGAGGGCTCAACACTGAAGCTTTCTTT. Variable domain in full (rest from reference TRBV5-4 and TRBJ1-1): ETGVTQSPTHLIKTRGQQVTLRCSSQSGHNTVSWYQQALGQGPQFIFQYYREEENGRGNFPPRFSGLQFPNYSSELNVNALELDDSALYLCASSLGGLNTEAFFGQGTRLTVV.

The chain recombines TRBV5-1 with TRBJ1-2, with TRBD1 as a possible D gene (6 bases). The CDR3 spans 15 residues. The germline V gene encodes CDR1 SGHRS and CDR2 YFSETQ. V dropped 0 bases and J dropped 2 bases, with 11 bases sitting between them. Here the CDR3 reads CASSLVGTHNYGYTF. CDR3 bases: TGCGCCAGCAGCTTGGTGGGGACACACAACTATGGCTACACCTTC.